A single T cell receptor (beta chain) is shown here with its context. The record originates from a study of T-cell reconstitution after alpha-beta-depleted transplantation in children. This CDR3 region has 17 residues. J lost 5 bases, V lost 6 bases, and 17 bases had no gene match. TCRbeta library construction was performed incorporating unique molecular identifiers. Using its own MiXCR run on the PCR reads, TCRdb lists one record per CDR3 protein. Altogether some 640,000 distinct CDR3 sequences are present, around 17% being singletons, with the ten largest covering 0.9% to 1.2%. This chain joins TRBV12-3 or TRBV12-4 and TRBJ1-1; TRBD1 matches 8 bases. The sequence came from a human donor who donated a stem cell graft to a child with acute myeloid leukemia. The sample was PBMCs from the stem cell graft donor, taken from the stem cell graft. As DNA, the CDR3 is TGTGCCAGCAGCCCCCCTTTCCAGGGGGCATGGGGAACTGAAGCTTTCTTT. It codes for CASSPPFQGAWGTEAFF.